This T cell receptor (beta chain) originates from a study of cytotoxic CD8 clonotypes in ibrutinib-treated CLL. Study as a whole: Results showed 25 or so partial and 2 complete responses; following median approximately 69 months, around 14 remained remitted, about 12 advanced. Median treatment time before response sampling was over ten months, range 6 to 36.

The CDR3 runs to 14 residues. The V gene's germline CDR1 is MRHNA and CDR2 SNTAGT. Trimming took 3 bases from V and 7 from J; bases not matched to a gene: 7. Investigators sourced 1.5 to 2 micrograms of genomic DNA from cryopreserved PBMCs for TCR beta libraries. Findings and caveats of the study: Measured clonality at baseline was greater than in age-matched healthy donors and tracked with circulating CD8+ T-cell counts.

As concerns this clone: Its target is not known.

The assay was immunoSEQ multiplex PCR, and TCRdb's table has in-frame clones only and misses some. The top ten hold roughly 20% of the sample, which has roughly 49,000 clones, over 65% seen once. This receptor was taken from a human donor with chronic lymphocytic leukemia. This sample comprised PBMCs, obtained after 24 months of ibrutinib treatment. The chain couples TRBV6-4 to TRBJ2-3; 7 nucleotides align to TRBD2. CDR3 sequence reads: CASSEQGGVHTQYF. DNA of the CDR3: TGTGCCAGCAGTGAGCAGGGAGGGGTTCATACGCAGTATTTT.